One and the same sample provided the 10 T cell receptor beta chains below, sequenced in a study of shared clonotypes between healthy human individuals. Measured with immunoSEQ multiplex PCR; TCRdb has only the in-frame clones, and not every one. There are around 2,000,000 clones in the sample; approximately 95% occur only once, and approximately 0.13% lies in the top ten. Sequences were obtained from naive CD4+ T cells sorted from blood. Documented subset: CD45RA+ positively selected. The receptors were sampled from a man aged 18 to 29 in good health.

The chain's CDR3 is CASSVGYGTGELFF. The CDR3 nucleotides are TGTGCCAGCAGCGTAGGGTATGGGACCGGGGAGCTGTTTTTT. This rearrangement joins TRBV9 to TRBJ2-2; D ambiguous. V was shortened by 0 bases and J by 5 bases, with 8 bases between the two germline ends. Per the germline V gene, CDR1 is SGDLS and CDR2 is YYNGEE. CDR3 length: 14 amino acids.

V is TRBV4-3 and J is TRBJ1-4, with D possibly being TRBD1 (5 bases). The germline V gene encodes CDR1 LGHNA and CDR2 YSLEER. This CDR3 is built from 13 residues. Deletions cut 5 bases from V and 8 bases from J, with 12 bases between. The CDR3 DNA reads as TGCGCCAGCAGCGCCAGGGTGAGGGAAAAACTGTTTTTT. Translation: CASSARVREKLFF.

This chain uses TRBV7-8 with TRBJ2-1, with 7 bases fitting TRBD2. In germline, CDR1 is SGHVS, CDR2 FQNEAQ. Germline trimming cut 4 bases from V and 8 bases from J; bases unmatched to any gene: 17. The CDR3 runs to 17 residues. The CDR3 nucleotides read TGTGCCAGCAGCTCCGGGGGAGGCGGGAGTGCTAGGTATGAGCAGTTCTTC. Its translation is CASSSGGGGSARYEQFF. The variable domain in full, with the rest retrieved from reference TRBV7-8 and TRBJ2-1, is GAGVSQSPRYKVAKRGQDVALRCDPISGHVSLFWYQQALGQGPEFLTYFQNEAQLDKSGLPSDRFFAERPEGSVSTLKIQRTQQEDSAVYLCASSSGGGGSARYEQFFGPGTRLTVL.

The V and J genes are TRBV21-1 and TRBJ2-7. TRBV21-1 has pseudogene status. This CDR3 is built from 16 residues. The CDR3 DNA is TGTGCCAGCAGCAAACCGGACAGGACTAGCTCCTACGAGCAGTACTTC. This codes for CASSKPDRTSSYEQYF.

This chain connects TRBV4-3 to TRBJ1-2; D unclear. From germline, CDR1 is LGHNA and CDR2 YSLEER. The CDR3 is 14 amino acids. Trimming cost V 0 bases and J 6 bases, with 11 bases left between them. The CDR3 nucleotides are TGCGCCAGCAGCCAAGATCGGGGTAGGAATGGCTACACCTTC. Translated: CASSQDRGRNGYTF.

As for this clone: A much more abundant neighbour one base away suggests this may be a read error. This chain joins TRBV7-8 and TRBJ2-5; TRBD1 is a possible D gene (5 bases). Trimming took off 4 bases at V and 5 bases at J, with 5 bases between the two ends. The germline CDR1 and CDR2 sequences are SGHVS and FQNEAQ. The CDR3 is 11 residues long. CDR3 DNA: TGTGCCAGCAGCTACAGGGAGACCCAGTACTTC. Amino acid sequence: CASSYRETQYF. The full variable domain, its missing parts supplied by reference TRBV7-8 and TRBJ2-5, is GAGVSQSPRYKVAKRGQDVALRCDPISGHVSLFWYQQALGQGPEFLTYFQNEAQLDKSGLPSDRFFAERPEGSVSTLKIQRTQQEDSAVYLCASSYRETQYFGPGTRLLVL.

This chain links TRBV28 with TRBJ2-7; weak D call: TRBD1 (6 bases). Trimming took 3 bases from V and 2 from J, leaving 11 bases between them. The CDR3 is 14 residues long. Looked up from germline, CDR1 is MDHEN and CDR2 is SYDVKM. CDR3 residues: CASSFSRTAYEQYF. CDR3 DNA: TGTGCCAGCAGTTTTAGCCGGACAGCCTACGAGCAGTACTTC.

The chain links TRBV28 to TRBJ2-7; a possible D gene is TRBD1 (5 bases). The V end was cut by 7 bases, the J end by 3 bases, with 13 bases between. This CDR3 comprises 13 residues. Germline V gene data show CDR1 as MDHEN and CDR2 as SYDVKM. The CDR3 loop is CASTLPGHYEQYF. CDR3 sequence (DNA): TGTGCCAGCACCCTGCCAGGGCACTACGAGCAGTACTTC.

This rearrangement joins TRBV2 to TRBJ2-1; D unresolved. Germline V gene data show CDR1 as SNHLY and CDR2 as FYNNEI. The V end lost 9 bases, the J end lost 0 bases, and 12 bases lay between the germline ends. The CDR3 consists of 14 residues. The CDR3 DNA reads TGTGCCAGTCCTAGGGAAGGCTCCTACAATGAGCAGTTCTTC. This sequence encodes CASPREGSYNEQFF.

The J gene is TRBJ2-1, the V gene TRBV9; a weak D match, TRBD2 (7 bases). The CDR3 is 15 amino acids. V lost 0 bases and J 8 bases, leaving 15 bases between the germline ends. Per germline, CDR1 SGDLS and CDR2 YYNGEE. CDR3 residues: CASSVGRGASDEQFF. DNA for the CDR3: TGTGCCAGCAGCGTAGGTCGGGGGGCCTCGGATGAGCAGTTCTTC.